This record concerns one TCR beta chain sequence. The antigen remains unidentified. Employing constant-segment primers, 5'RACE generated TCR alpha and TCR beta cDNA libraries bearing sample barcodes and UMIs. TCRdb re-called the 5' RACE reads with MiXCR, one entry per CDR3 protein. The top ten hold more than 10% of the sample, which has about 150,000 distinct CDR3 sequences, less than 40% seen once. This entry belongs to a study of T-cell memory formation after mild COVID-19. Findings and limits, study-wide: Cross-reactive memory apparently joined, as some responding clones appeared in pre-infection memory. Clones which contracted sat mainly in CM and EM if CD4+, and in EMRA if CD8+.

V lost 5 bases, J lost 0 bases, and 10 bases stayed unmatched. CDR3 size: 17 residues. Germline V lookup: CDR1 ENHRY, CDR2 SYGVKD. This sequence was found in an adult woman who had mild COVID-19 (a few samples of this study predate the infection). Cell type and time point are not known. The chain links TRBV10-3 to TRBJ1-1; the match to TRBD1 covers 9 bases. The specimen sequenced was PBMCs or a T cell subset sorted from them (not recorded which). CDR3 residues: CAISKTQGAQLNTEAFF. The CDR3 nucleotides are TGTGCCATCAGTAAAACACAGGGGGCCCAGTTGAACACTGAAGCTTTCTTT.